The present T cell receptor beta chain was sequenced within a study of blood T cell repertoires in COVID-19. About the study: Whether acute or convalescent, the COVID-19 samples came from the United States, Italy and Spain. PBMCs, B-cell-depleted T cells, or T cells provided the cDNA or gDNA that made up the material.

The germline V gene encodes CDR1 MNHEY and CDR2 SVGAGI. The CDR3 is 15 residues long. Trimming at V came to 5 bases and at J to 5 bases, leaving 7 bases not matched to a gene. The repertoire was sequenced with immunoSEQ multiplex PCR; TCRdb's copy has only in-frame clones and lacks some. Of 350,000 to 450,000 clones in the sample, more than 75% were seen once. The study drew participants aged about 18 to 90 years from some 24 US areas. Material for sequencing was PBMCs or T cells enriched from blood (not recorded which). The origin of this receptor is a man between 40 and 49 years old in a cohort exposed to, infected with or recovered from COVID-19 (not recorded which). J is TRBJ2-5 and V is TRBV6-5, with TRBD2 identical over 11 bases. CDR3 in DNA: TGTGCCAGCAGTAGTCCGGGACTAGCGGCCGAGACCCAGTACTTC. It yields the protein CASSSPGLAAETQYF.